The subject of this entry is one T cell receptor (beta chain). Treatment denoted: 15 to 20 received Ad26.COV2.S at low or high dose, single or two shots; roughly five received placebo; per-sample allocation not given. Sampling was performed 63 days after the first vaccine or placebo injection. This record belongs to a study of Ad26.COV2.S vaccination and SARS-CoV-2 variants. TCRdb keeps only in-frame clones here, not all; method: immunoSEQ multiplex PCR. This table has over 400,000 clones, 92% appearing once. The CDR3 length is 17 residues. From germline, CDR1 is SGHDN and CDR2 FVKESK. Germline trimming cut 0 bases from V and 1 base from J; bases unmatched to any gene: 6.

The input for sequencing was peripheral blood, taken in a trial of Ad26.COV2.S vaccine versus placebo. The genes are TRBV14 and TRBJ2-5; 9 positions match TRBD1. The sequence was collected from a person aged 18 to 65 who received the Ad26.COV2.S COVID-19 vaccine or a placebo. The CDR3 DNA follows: TGTGCCAGCAGCCAAGAGGGGGGGACAGGGTTCCAAGAGACCCAGTACTTC. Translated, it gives CASSQEGGTGFQETQYF.